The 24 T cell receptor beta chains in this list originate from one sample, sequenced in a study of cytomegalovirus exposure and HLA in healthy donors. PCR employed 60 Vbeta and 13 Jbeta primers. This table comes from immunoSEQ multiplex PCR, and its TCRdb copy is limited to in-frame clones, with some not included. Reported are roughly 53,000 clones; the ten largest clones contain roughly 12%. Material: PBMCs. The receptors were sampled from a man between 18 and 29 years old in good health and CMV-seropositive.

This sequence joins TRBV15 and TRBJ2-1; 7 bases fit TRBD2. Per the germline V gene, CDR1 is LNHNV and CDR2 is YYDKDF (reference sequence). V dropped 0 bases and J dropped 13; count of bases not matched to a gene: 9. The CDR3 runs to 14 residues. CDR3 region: CATSRDRSGRPQFF. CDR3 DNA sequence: TGTGCCACCAGCAGAGATCGATCCGGGAGGCCCCAGTTCTTC.

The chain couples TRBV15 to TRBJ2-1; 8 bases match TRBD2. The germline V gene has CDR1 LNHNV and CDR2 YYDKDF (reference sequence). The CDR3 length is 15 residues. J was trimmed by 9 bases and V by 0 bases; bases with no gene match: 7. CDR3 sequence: CATSRDPGLAREQFF. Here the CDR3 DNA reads TGTGCCACCAGCAGAGATCCTGGACTAGCTCGTGAGCAGTTCTTC.

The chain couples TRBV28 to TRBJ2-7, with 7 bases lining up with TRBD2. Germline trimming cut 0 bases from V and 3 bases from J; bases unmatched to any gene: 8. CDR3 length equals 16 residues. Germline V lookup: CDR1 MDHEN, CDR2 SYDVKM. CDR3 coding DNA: TGTGCCAGCAGTTTATGGGGGGGGTCGTCCGGCTACGAGCAGTACTTC. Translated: CASSLWGGSSGYEQYF.

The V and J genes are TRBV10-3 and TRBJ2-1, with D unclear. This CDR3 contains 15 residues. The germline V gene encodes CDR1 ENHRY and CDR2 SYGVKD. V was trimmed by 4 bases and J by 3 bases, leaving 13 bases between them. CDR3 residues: CAISGAAALYNEQFF. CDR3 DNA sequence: TGTGCCATCAGTGGGGCAGCAGCCCTCTACAATGAGCAGTTCTTC.

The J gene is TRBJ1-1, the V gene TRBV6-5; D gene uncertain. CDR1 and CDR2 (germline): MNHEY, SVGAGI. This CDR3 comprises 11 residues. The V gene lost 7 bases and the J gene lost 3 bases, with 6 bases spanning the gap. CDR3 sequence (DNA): TGTGCCAGCACCCGGGACACTGAAGCTTTCTTT. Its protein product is CASTRDTEAFF.

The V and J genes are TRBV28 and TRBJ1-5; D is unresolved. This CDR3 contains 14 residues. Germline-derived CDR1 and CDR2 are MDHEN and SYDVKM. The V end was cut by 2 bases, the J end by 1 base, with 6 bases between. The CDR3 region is CASSLVRSNQPQHF. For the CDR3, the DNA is TGTGCCAGCAGTTTAGTTCGGAGCAATCAGCCCCAGCATTTT.

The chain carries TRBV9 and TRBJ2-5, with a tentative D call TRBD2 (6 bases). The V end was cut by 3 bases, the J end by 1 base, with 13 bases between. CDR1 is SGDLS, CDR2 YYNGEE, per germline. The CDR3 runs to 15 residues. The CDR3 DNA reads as TGTGCCAGCAGCGGGGGCGGGACCGTCCAAGAGACCCAGTACTTC. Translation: CASSGGGTVQETQYF.

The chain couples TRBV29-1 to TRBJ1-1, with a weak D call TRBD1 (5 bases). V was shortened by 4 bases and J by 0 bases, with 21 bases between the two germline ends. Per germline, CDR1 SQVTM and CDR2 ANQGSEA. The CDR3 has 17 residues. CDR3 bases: TGCAGCGTTGGAGTCGGAGGGTTGCAGGGCATGAACACTGAAGCTTTCTTT. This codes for CSVGVGGLQGMNTEAFF.

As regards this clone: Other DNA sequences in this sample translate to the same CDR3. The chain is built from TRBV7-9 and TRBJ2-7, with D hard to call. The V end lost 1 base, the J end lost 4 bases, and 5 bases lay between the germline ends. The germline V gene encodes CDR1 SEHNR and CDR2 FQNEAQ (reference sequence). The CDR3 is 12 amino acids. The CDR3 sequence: CASSLVSYEQYF. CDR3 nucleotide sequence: TGTGCCAGCAGCTTAGTTTCGTACGAGCAGTACTTC.

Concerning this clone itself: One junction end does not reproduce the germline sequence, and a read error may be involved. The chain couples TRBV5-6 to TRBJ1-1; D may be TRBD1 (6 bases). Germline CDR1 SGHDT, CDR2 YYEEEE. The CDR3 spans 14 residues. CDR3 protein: CASSLGGRNTEAFF. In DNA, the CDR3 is TGTGCCAGCAGTTTGGGGGGCAGGAACACTGAAGCTTTCTTT.

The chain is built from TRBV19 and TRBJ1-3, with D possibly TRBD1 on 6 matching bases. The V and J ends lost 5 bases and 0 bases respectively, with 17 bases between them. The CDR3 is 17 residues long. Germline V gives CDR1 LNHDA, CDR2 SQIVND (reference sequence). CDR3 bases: TGTGCCAGTAGTCCCGGGGGGGCTGCGATCTCTGGAAACACCATATATTTT. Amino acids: CASSPGGAAISGNTIYF.

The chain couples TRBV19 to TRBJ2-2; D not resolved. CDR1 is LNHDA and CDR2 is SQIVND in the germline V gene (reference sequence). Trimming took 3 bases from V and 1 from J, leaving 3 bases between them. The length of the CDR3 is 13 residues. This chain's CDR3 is CASSIQNTGELFF. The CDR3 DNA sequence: TGTGCCAGTAGTATCCAGAACACCGGGGAGCTGTTTTTT.

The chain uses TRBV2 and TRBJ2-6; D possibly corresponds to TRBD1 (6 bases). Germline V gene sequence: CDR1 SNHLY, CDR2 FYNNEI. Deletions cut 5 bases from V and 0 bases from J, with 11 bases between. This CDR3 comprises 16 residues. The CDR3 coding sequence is TGTGCCAGCAGTCCCGCCAGGGGCTCTGGGGCCAACGTCCTGACTTTC. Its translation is CASSPARGSGANVLTF.

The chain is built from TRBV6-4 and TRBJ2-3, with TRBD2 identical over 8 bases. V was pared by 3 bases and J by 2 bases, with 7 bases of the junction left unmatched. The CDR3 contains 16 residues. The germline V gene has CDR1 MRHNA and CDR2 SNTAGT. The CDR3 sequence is CASSEREDTHTDTQYF. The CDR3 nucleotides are TGTGCCAGCAGTGAGCGGGAGGACACACACACAGATACGCAGTATTTT.

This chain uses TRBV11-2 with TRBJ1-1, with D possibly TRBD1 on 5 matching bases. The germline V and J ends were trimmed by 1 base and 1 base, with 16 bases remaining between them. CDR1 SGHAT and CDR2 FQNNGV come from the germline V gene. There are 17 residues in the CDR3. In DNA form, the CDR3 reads TGTGCCAGCAGCTTAGGAGGTTTGTCAGGGAAGAACACTGAAGCTTTCTTT. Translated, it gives CASSLGGLSGKNTEAFF.

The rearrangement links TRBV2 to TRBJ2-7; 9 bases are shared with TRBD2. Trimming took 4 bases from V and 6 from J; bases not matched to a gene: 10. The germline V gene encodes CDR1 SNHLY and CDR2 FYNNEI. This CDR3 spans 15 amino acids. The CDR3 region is CASSVFSGRTGEQYF. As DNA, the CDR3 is TGTGCCAGCAGTGTGTTTAGCGGGAGAACGGGCGAGCAGTACTTC.

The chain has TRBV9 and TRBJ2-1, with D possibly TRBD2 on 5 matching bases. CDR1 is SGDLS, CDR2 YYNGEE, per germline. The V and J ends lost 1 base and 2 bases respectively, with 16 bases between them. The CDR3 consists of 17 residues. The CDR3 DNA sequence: TGTGCCAGCAGCGTAAAACCGGAAGCGGATACCTACAATGAGCAGTTCTTC. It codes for CASSVKPEADTYNEQFF.

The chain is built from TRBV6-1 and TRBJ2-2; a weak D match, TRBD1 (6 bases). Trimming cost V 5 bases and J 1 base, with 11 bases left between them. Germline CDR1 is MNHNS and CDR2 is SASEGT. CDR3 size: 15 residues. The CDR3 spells CASSTGSGNTGELFF. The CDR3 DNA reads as TGTGCCAGCAGTACAGGGTCGGGGAACACCGGGGAGCTGTTTTTT.

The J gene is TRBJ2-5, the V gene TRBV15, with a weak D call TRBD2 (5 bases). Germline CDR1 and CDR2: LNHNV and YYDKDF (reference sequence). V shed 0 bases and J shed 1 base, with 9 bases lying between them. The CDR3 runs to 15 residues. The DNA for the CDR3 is TGTGCCACCAGCAGAGATGCGGGCCTCCAAGAGACCCAGTACTTC. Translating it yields CATSRDAGLQETQYF.

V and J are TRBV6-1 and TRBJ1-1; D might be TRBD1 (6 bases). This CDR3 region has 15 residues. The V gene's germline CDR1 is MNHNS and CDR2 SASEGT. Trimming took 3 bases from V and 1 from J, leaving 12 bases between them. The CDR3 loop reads CASSEAQGWNTEAFF. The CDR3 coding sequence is TGTGCCAGCAGTGAGGCACAGGGCTGGAACACTGAAGCTTTCTTT.

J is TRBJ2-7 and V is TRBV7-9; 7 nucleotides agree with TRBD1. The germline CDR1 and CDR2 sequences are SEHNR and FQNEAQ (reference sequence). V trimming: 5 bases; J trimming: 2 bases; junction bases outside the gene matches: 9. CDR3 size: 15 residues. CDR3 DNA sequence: TGTGCCAGCAGCCCGACCGGGACAGCTACCTACGAGCAGTACTTC. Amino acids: CASSPTGTATYEQYF.

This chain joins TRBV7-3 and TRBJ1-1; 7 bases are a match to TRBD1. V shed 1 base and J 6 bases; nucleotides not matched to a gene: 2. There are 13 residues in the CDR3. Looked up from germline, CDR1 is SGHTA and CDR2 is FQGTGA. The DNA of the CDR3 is TGTGCCAGCAGCTTAAAGGGGGCTCCTGAAGCTTTCTTT. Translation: CASSLKGAPEAFF. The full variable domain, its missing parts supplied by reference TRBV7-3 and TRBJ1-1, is GAGVSQTPSNKVTEKGKYVELRCDPISGHTALYWYRQSLGQGPEFLIYFQGTGAADDSGLPNDRFFAVRPEGSVSTLKIQRTERGDSAVYLCASSLKGAPEAFFGQGTRLTVV.

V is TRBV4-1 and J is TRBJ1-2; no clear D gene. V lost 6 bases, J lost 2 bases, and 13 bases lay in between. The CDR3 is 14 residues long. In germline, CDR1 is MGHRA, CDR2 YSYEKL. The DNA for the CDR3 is TGCGCCAGCAGGGTAAGAGGGCCAAACTATGGCTACACCTTC. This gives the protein CASRVRGPNYGYTF.

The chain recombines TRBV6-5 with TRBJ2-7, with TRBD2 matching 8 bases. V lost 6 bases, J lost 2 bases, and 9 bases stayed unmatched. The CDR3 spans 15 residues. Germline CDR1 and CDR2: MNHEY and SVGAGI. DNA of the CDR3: TGTGCCAGCAGCCCGTTCGCGGGAGGCCCCTACGAGCAGTACTTC. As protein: CASSPFAGGPYEQYF.